The 30 T cell receptor beta chains presented below share a single source sample, sequenced in a study of T cells after yellow fever vaccination. TCRdb called the 5' RACE reads again in MiXCR, with one record for every CDR3 protein. This table has under 300,000 distinct CDR3 sequences, 13% appearing once. The material sequenced was CD4+ T cells sorted from PBMCs, taken 45 days after the yellow fever booster vaccination. Every receptor here comes from a man between 25 and 39 years old who received the YFV17D yellow fever vaccine.

This clonotype was recorded a few times. This chain connects TRBV29-1 to TRBJ2-7; TRBD1 or TRBD2 may be the D gene (6 bases each). The germline CDR1 and CDR2 sequences are SQVTM and ANQGSEA. This CDR3 is 15 amino acids long. Deletions cut 0 bases from V and 2 bases from J, with 14 bases between. The CDR3 spells CSVEDPEGGTYEQYF. CDR3 coding DNA: TGCAGCGTTGAAGACCCAGAGGGGGGAACCTACGAGCAGTACTTC.

This clonotype was recorded many times. The chain couples TRBV15 to TRBJ1-3, with 8 bases lining up with TRBD1. The CDR3 is 14 residues long. Trimming at V came to 1 base and at J to 8 bases, leaving 4 bases not matched to a gene. CDR1 and CDR2 (germline): LNHNV, YYDKDF (reference sequence). DNA for the CDR3: TGTGCCACCAGCAGAGTCGGACAGGGAGACACCATATATTTT. Protein sequence: CATSRVGQGDTIYF.

The chain links TRBV18 to TRBJ1-1, with D perhaps TRBD1 (5 bases). In germline, CDR1 is KGHSH, CDR2 LQKENI. The CDR3 is made up of 13 amino acids. The V end lost 4 bases, the J end lost 8 bases, and 14 bases lay between the germline ends. The CDR3 nucleotides read TGTGCCAGCTCACGGCGGGACGGGGCAGAAGCTTTCTTT. Its protein product is CASSRRDGAEAFF.

This clonotype occurred many times. The chain uses TRBV20-1 and TRBJ2-3, with a weak D call TRBD2 (6 bases). CDR3 size: 13 residues. Germline values: CDR1 DFQATT, CDR2 SNEGSKA (reference sequence). Trimming shortened V by 8 bases and J by 0 bases, and 12 bases separated the two germline ends. The CDR3, as DNA: TGCAGTCTTGTAGCGGCCAGCACAGATACGCAGTATTTT. This sequence encodes CSLVAASTDTQYF.

The CDR3 DNA reads as TGCGCCAGCAGCCTGGGCGCGAGCACCGGGGAGCTGTTTTTT. This gives the protein CASSLGASTGELFF. V and J are TRBV5-1 and TRBJ2-2, with D uncertain. Deletions cut 4 bases from V and 4 bases from J, with 11 bases between. Germline V CDR1 and CDR2: SGHRS, YFSETQ. This CDR3 is built from 14 residues.

The DNA of the CDR3 is TGTGCCACCAGCAGAGATCTGAGTTTTGAGCAGTTCTTC. Its translation: CATSRDLSFEQFF. The chain employs TRBV15 and TRBJ2-1, with D uncertain. Deletions cut 0 bases from V and 9 bases from J, with 9 bases between. Germline-derived CDR1 and CDR2 are LNHNV and YYDKDF (reference sequence). The CDR3 contains 13 residues.

This clonotype was seen at least ten times. The chain is built from TRBV29-1 and TRBJ2-3; 8 bases align to TRBD1. The CDR3 extends over 13 amino acids. Germline V lookup: CDR1 SQVTM, CDR2 ANQGSEA. With 0 bases clipped from V and 4 bases from J, the junction kept 0 bases outside the gene matches. CDR3 sequence reads: CSVEDRGPDTQYF. The CDR3 DNA sequence: TGCAGCGTTGAAGACAGGGGGCCAGATACGCAGTATTTT.

CDR3 sequence: CASSTRQSKQFF. In DNA form, the CDR3 reads TGTGCCAGCAGTACCCGACAGAGTAAGCAGTTCTTC. The V and J genes are TRBV12-3 or TRBV12-4 and TRBJ2-1, with D perhaps TRBD1 (5 bases). The CDR3 is 12 amino acids. With 5 bases removed from V and 11 bases from J, the gap between germline ends came to 13 bases.

This clonotype was recorded a few times. The chain combines TRBV5-1 with TRBJ2-3; D is perhaps TRBD2 (5 bases). The V end was cut by 0 bases, the J end by 4 bases, with 15 bases between. The V gene's germline CDR1 is SGHRS and CDR2 YFSETQ. CDR3 length: 16 residues. The CDR3 spells CASSLEWNRGSDTQYF. CDR3 nucleotide sequence: TGCGCCAGCAGCTTGGAGTGGAATAGAGGGTCAGATACGCAGTATTTT.

The chain has TRBV29-1 and TRBJ1-2; D possibly corresponds to TRBD1 (6 bases). Trimming took 3 bases from V and 0 from J, leaving 11 bases between them. The CDR3 covers 14 residues. Germline CDR1 is SQVTM and CDR2 is ANQGSEA. For the CDR3, the DNA is TGCAGCGTTGATGGGGACACCGCTAACTATGGCTACACCTTC. It yields the protein CSVDGDTANYGYTF.

This clonotype was found a few times. V and J are TRBV7-2 and TRBJ1-5, with TRBD1 as a possible D gene (6 bases). The germline V gene has CDR1 SGHTA and CDR2 FQGNSA. The CDR3 has 15 residues. V gave up 5 bases and J gave up 3 bases, with 14 bases separating them. CDR3 DNA sequence: TGTGCCAGCAGCGCGCAGGGGAGTGTCAATCAGCCCCAGCATTTT. Translated: CASSAQGSVNQPQHF. The whole variable domain, filled in from reference TRBV7-2 and TRBJ1-5, reads GAGVSQSPSNKVTEKGKDVELRCDPISGHTALYWYRQSLGQGLEFLIYFQGNSAPDKSGLPSDRFSAERTGGSVSTLTIQRTQQEDSAVYLCASSAQGSVNQPQHFGDGTRLSIL.

This clonotype was found a few times. The chain links TRBV7-2 to TRBJ2-3, with TRBD2 as a possible D gene (6 bases). V lost 3 bases and J 3 bases, leaving 10 bases between the germline ends. CDR1 and CDR2 (germline): SGHTA, FQGNSA. This CDR3 has 14 residues. The CDR3 spells CASSFMRETDTQYF. Written as DNA, the CDR3 is TGTGCCAGCAGCTTCATGCGGGAAACAGATACGCAGTATTTT. Full variable domain (rest looked up from reference TRBV7-2 and TRBJ2-3): GAGVSQSPSNKVTEKGKDVELRCDPISGHTALYWYRQSLGQGLEFLIYFQGNSAPDKSGLPSDRFSAERTGGSVSTLTIQRTQQEDSAVYLCASSFMRETDTQYFGPGTRLTVL.

This clonotype showed up just a few times. The chain is built from TRBV6-6 and TRBJ2-5; perhaps TRBD1 as D (5 bases). V lost 6 bases and J lost 5, with 13 bases in between. This CDR3 is built from 13 residues. The germline V gene has CDR1 MNHNY and CDR2 SVGAGI (reference sequence). The CDR3 here is CASREQVMETQYF. The CDR3 nucleotides are TGTGCCAGCAGAGAACAGGTGATGGAGACCCAGTACTTC.

This clonotype has a handful of counts. The rearrangement links TRBV20-1 to TRBJ2-7; 7 bases are shared with TRBD2. The CDR3 contains 11 residues. From germline, CDR1 is DFQATT and CDR2 SNEGSKA (reference sequence). V dropped 6 bases and J dropped 6; count of bases not matched to a gene: 5. The CDR3: CSAAGGSEQYF. Written as DNA, the CDR3 is TGCAGTGCCGCCGGGGGGTCCGAGCAGTACTTC.

This clonotype was detected only a few times. This chain links TRBV7-2 with TRBJ2-1, with TRBD2 as a possible D gene (5 bases). The germline V gene encodes CDR1 SGHTA and CDR2 FQGNSA. The CDR3 runs to 16 residues. Deletions cut 1 base from V and 4 bases from J, with 14 bases between. For the CDR3, the DNA is TGTGCCAGCAGCTTAGATCCGGGATCTCGATACAATGAGCAGTTCTTC. It codes for CASSLDPGSRYNEQFF. Complete variable domain (other parts from reference TRBV7-2 and TRBJ2-1): GAGVSQSPSNKVTEKGKDVELRCDPISGHTALYWYRQSLGQGLEFLIYFQGNSAPDKSGLPSDRFSAERTGGSVSTLTIQRTQQEDSAVYLCASSLDPGSRYNEQFFGPGTRLTVL.

The table lists this clonotype with a few counts. This chain links TRBV6-2 or TRBV6-3 with TRBJ2-3; 11 bases align to TRBD2. Germline loops: CDR1 MNHEY, CDR2 SVGEGT. J lost 6 bases, V lost 5 bases, and 7 bases had no gene match. This CDR3 is built from 15 residues. CDR3 sequence: CASSEIAGGVDTQYF. The CDR3 bases are TGTGCCAGCAGTGAGATAGCGGGAGGGGTGGATACGCAGTATTTT.

This chain joins TRBV4-3 and TRBJ1-2; no definite D call. The CDR3 length is 16 residues. CDR1 and CDR2 (germline): LGHNA, YSLEER. The V end was cut by 0 bases, the J end by 1 base, with 12 bases between. The chain's CDR3 is CASSQDPRQFNYGYTF. CDR3 sequence (DNA): TGCGCCAGCAGCCAAGATCCCCGGCAATTTAACTATGGCTACACCTTC.

The chain uses TRBV7-3 and TRBJ2-3; D remains ambiguous. The germline V gene has CDR1 SGHTA and CDR2 FQGTGA. The CDR3 has 15 amino acids. Deletions cut 4 bases from V and 2 bases from J, with 13 bases between. CDR3 protein: CASSSSLGDTDTQYF. The CDR3 DNA follows: TGTGCCAGCAGCTCCTCCCTGGGTGACACAGATACGCAGTATTTT.

This clonotype turned up a few times. The rearrangement joins TRBV12-3 or TRBV12-4 to TRBJ1-1; 9 positions match TRBD1. This CDR3 is built from 14 residues. The V and J ends lost 4 bases and 5 bases, in that order; junction bases with no gene match: 5. Here the CDR3 DNA reads TGTGCCAGCAGTTGGACAGGGGCGAAGACTGAAGCTTTCTTT. It yields the protein CASSWTGAKTEAFF.

This clonotype was picked up a small number of times. The V gene is TRBV5-1, the J gene TRBJ2-5, with a possible D match to TRBD2 (6 bases). Looked up from germline, CDR1 is SGHRS and CDR2 is YFSETQ. Trimming cost V 4 bases and J 5 bases, with 15 bases left between them. The CDR3 is 14 residues long. Here the CDR3 reads CASSQYPGDETQYF. The CDR3 DNA follows: TGCGCCAGCAGCCAATATCCGGGAGATGAGACCCAGTACTTC.

Notes on this clonotype: Sequence at one end of the junction differs from germline and may be a read error. The chain joins TRBV29-1 to TRBJ2-5, with TRBD2 matching over 8 bases. From germline, CDR1 is SQVTM and CDR2 ANQGSEA. The CDR3 covers 15 residues. The CDR3, as DNA: TGCAGCGTTTCAACTAGCGGAGCGTACCAGGAGACCCAGTACTTC. This codes for CSVSTSGAYQETQYF. The full variable domain, with the rest looked up from reference TRBV29-1 and TRBJ2-5, is SAVISQKPSRDICQRGTSLTIQCQVDSQVTMMFWYRQQPGQSLTLIATANQGSEATYESGFVIDKFPISRPNLTFSTLTVSNMSPEDSSIYLCSVSTSGAYQETQYFGPGTRLLVL.

This clonotype was picked up many times. The chain employs TRBV28 and TRBJ1-1; D might be TRBD1 (5 bases). Trimming pared 5 bases from V and 5 bases from J, leaving 24 bases between. The CDR3 is 17 amino acids. Germline V gene sequence: CDR1 MDHEN, CDR2 SYDVKM. CDR3 amino acids: CASSPILGSREGTEAFF. CDR3 in DNA: TGTGCCAGCAGTCCAATCCTAGGTTCCAGGGAAGGGACTGAAGCTTTCTTT.

The genes are TRBV10-3 and TRBJ2-5; the match to TRBD1 covers 9 bases. The CDR3 runs to 15 residues. CDR1 ENHRY and CDR2 SYGVKD come from the germline V gene. The junction had 9 bases not matched to a gene; V was cut back by 6 bases and J by 4 bases. CDR3 amino acids: CAIRRQGVRGETQYF. As DNA, the CDR3 is TGTGCCATCAGGCGACAGGGGGTAAGGGGAGAGACCCAGTACTTC.

This sequence joins TRBV7-3 and TRBJ2-1, with 8 bases fitting TRBD1. The V gene's germline CDR1 is SGHTA and CDR2 FQGTGA. Losses at the gene ends were 6 bases for V and 5 bases for J; bases not matched to a gene: 12. The CDR3 is 16 amino acids. CDR3 DNA sequence: TGTGCCAGCAGTCAAGGACAGGGAGGCATCAACAATGAGCAGTTCTTC. This translates into CASSQGQGGINNEQFF.

This clonotype has just a few counts. The chain uses TRBV21-1 and TRBJ2-3; the DNA was not compared with TRBD1, the D call given in the table. TRBV21-1 is listed as a pseudogene. The CDR3 is 15 residues long. CDR3 sequence reads: CASSSPGGEPDTQYF. CDR3 sequence (DNA): TGTGCCAGCAGCAGCCCCGGCGGAGAACCAGATACGCAGTATTTT.

In this sample, this clonotype turned up a few times. V gene TRBV12-3 or TRBV12-4 combines with J gene TRBJ2-7; D is uncertain. V was trimmed by 2 bases and J by 3 bases, leaving 8 bases between them. CDR3 length: 13 residues. CDR3 coding DNA: TGTGCCAGCAGTTTAAGGGTTGGCTACGAGCAGTACTTC. Encoded protein: CASSLRVGYEQYF.

V usage is TRBV28 and J usage is TRBJ2-1; TRBD2 matches 9 bases. The V and J ends lost 5 bases and 8 bases, in that order; junction bases with no gene match: 7. Germline V lookup: CDR1 MDHEN, CDR2 SYDVKM. The CDR3 sequence is 14 residues long. This CDR3 is CASSLSGLADEQFF. Written as DNA, the CDR3 is TGTGCCAGCAGTCTCTCGGGACTAGCCGATGAGCAGTTCTTC.

This clonotype was found a few times. CDR3 sequence: CATRNSGDEQYF. The CDR3 nucleotides are TGTGCCACCCGAAATTCAGGGGACGAGCAGTACTTC. The chain uses TRBV7-2 and TRBJ2-7, with a weak D call TRBD1 (6 bases). The CDR3 sequence is 12 residues long. Germline V lookup: CDR1 SGHTA, CDR2 FQGNSA. Trimming removed 10 bases from V and 5 bases from J, with 15 bases in between. The full variable domain, with the rest looked up from reference TRBV7-2 and TRBJ2-7, is GAGVSQSPSNKVTEKGKDVELRCDPISGHTALYWYRQSLGQGLEFLIYFQGNSAPDKSGLPSDRFSAERTGGSVSTLTIQRTQQEDSAVYLCATRNSGDEQYFGPGTRLTVT.

The chain carries TRBV7-8 and TRBJ2-2, with 8 bases identical to TRBD1. With V trimmed by 10 bases and J by 4 bases, 11 bases remained unmatched. The CDR3 totals 15 residues. Germline CDR1 is SGHVS and CDR2 is FQNEAQ. The CDR3 loop is CAIAGWDRPTGELFF. The CDR3, as DNA: TGTGCCATAGCAGGGTGGGACAGGCCCACCGGGGAGCTGTTTTTT.

This clonotype was counted between two and nine times. V is TRBV7-8 and J is TRBJ2-7; maybe TRBD1 (6 bases). Trimming left V 3 bases short and J 4 bases short, with 19 bases between. CDR1 and CDR2 from the germline V gene are SGHVS and FQNEAQ. CDR3 length: 16 residues. The CDR3 is CASSFPSGQNMYEQYF. Here the CDR3 DNA reads TGTGCCAGCAGCTTCCCCTCCGGACAGAACATGTACGAGCAGTACTTC.